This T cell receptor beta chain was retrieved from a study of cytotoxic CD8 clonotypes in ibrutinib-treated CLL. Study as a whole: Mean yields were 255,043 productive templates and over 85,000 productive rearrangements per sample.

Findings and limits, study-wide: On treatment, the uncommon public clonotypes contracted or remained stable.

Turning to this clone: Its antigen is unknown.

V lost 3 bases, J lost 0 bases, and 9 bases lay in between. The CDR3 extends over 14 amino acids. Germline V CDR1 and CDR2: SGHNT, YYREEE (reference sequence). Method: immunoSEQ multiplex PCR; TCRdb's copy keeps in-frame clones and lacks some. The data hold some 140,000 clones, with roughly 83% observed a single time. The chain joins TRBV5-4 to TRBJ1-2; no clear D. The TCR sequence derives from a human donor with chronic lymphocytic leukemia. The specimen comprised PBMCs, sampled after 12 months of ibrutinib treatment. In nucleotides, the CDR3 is TGTGCCAGCAGCTCCCGGGAGCCTAACTATGGCTACACCTTC. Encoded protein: CASSSREPNYGYTF.